What follows describes a single T cell receptor beta chain. This entry is derived from a study of T cells in Graves' hyperthyroidism and ophthalmopathy. TCR beta CDR3 sequences were amplified from RNA transcripts. A set of HTBI primers served as the primers for a first-round RT-PCR of the TCR CDR3. Using its own MiXCR run on the multiplex PCR reads, TCRdb lists one record per CDR3 protein. The table lists 700,000 to 850,000 distinct CDR3 sequences, roughly a third of them singletons. From germline, CDR1 is MGHDK and CDR2 SYGVNS. This CDR3 has 16 residues. The J segment lost 3 bases and the V segment lost 6 bases, leaving 12 bases of the junction unmatched.

This clonotype originated in a woman aged 40-49 years with Graves' hyperthyroidism. The chain links TRBV25-1 to TRBJ1-2; 8 bases line up with TRBD1. The material sequenced was blood. The CDR3 region is CASSQDQGARYYGYTF. CDR3 in DNA: TGTGCCAGCAGCCAAGATCAGGGGGCGCGTTACTATGGCTACACCTTC.